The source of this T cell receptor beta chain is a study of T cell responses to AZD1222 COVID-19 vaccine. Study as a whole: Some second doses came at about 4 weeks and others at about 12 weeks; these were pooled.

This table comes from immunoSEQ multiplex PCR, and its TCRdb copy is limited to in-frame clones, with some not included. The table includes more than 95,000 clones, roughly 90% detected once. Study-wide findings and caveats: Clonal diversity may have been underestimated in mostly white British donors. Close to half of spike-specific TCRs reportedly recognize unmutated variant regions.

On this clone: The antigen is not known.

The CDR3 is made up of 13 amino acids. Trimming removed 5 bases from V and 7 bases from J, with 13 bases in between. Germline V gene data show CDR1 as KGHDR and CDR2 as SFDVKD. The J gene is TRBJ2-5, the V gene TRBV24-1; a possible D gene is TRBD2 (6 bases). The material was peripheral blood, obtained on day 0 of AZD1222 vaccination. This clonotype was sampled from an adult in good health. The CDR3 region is CATSAARGGTQYF. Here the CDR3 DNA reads TGTGCCACCAGTGCCGCGCGGGGTGGGACCCAGTACTTC.